This T cell receptor beta chain was observed in a study of T-cell memory formation after mild COVID-19. General observations from the study: The appearance of some responding clones in pre-infection memory suggested that cross-reactive memory joined. CD4+ clones that contracted lay mainly in CM and EM; CD8+ ones lay in EMRA.

5'RACE primed at constant segments yielded TCR alpha and TCR beta cDNA libraries bearing sample barcodes and UMIs. TCRdb redid the calling of the 5' RACE reads with MiXCR, one entry per CDR3 protein. The profile shows roughly 200,000 distinct CDR3 sequences, around 15% of them singletons. In this sample, this clonotype turned up a few times. As yet, its antigen is unknown. Sequenced input: PBMCs or a T cell subset sorted from them (not recorded which). This TCR derives from an adult woman who had mild COVID-19 (a few samples of this study predate the infection). Cell type and time point are not known.

The CDR3 DNA is TGTGCCAGCAGCTCGTTACAGGGGTACCACAATGAGCAGTTCTTC. Its translation is CASSSLQGYHNEQFF. This chain joins TRBV7-2 and TRBJ2-1; 7 nucleotides line up with TRBD1. V lost 4 bases and J lost 5; bases outside the gene matches: 8. This CDR3 contains 15 residues. Per the germline V gene, CDR1 is SGHTA and CDR2 is FQGNSA.